Below, 28 T cell receptor beta chains from the same sample are listed, as sequenced in a study of T cell responses to AZD1222 COVID-19 vaccine. Here immunoSEQ multiplex PCR was the method, and the copy in TCRdb shows in-frame clones only, minus some. There are under 170,000 clones in the sample; about 95% occur only once, and over 0.95% lies in the top ten. Material: peripheral blood, obtained on day 0 of AZD1222 vaccination. These receptor sequences come from an adult in good health.

The CDR3 DNA reads TGTGCCAGCAGCTTGGGGTCTCAGCCCCAGCATTTT. It encodes CASSLGSQPQHF. The gene calls are TRBV6-2 or TRBV6-3 and TRBJ1-5; D is undetermined. The CDR3 contains 12 residues. In germline, CDR1 is MNHEY, CDR2 SVGEGT. V lost 6 bases to trimming and J lost 6 bases, with 9 bases between them.

The chain uses TRBV12-3 or TRBV12-4 and TRBJ1-2; 10 bases are a match to TRBD1. With 6 bases clipped from V and 7 bases from J, the junction kept 5 bases outside the gene matches. The CDR3 extends over 13 amino acids. CDR3 DNA sequence: TGTGCCAGCAGGCGGACAGGGGGTGGTGGCTACACCTTC. It is translated as CASRRTGGGGYTF.

The chain has TRBV4-1 and TRBJ1-1, with 8 positions matching TRBD1. Germline lookup yields CDR1 MGHRA and CDR2 YSYEKL. The V segment lost 6 bases and the J segment 1 base; nucleotides outside the gene matches: 10. This CDR3 is 16 amino acids long. The CDR3 coding sequence is TGCGCCAGCAGTCAAACTAACAGGGGGAGGAACACTGAAGCTTTCTTT. Protein: CASSQTNRGRNTEAFF.

The V call is TRBV6-5, the J call TRBJ2-7; 7 positions agree with TRBD1. Germline trimming cut 5 bases from V and 7 bases from J; bases unmatched to any gene: 5. CDR1 is MNHEY, CDR2 SVGAGI, per germline. The length of the CDR3 is 12 residues. CDR3 loop: CASSRGTEEQYV. The CDR3, as DNA: TGTGCCAGCAGTCGTGGGACAGAAGAGCAGTACGTC.

The chain is built from TRBV6-1 and TRBJ2-1; TRBD2 matches 8 bases. V was pared by 3 bases and J by 7 bases, with 11 bases of the junction left unmatched. In germline, CDR1 is MNHNS, CDR2 SASEGT. The CDR3 has 16 amino acids. CDR3 amino acids: CASSEILAAGGNEQFF. In DNA form, the CDR3 reads TGTGCCAGCAGTGAGATACTAGCGGCGGGGGGAAATGAGCAGTTCTTC.

The table lists this clone with a count of one. CDR3 amino acids: CASSADMVGNQPQHF. The CDR3 nucleotides read TGTGCCAGCAGTGCCGACATGGTCGGCAATCAGCCCCAGCATTTT. This rearrangement joins TRBV2 to TRBJ1-5; D remains unclear. Germline V gene lookup returns CDR1 SNHLY and CDR2 FYNNEI. The CDR3 has 15 amino acids. V gave up 4 bases and J gave up 2 bases, with 12 bases separating them.

V is TRBV3-1 (or the pseudogene TRBV3-2) and J is TRBJ2-7; D remains unclear. The CDR3 is 17 residues long. Germline V gives CDR1 LGHDT, CDR2 YNNKEL (reference sequence). V was trimmed by 4 bases and J by 1 base, leaving 20 bases between them. CDR3 loop: CASSLSSRADLSYEQYV. CDR3 DNA sequence: TGTGCCAGCAGCCTTTCTTCTCGGGCAGACTTATCCTACGAGCAGTACGTC.

The chain couples TRBV19 to TRBJ1-4; 9 bases fit TRBD1. The germline V gene encodes CDR1 LNHDA and CDR2 SQIVND (reference sequence). The CDR3 has 15 amino acids. J was trimmed by 10 bases and V by 3 bases; bases with no gene match: 9. CDR3 sequence (DNA): TGTGCCAGTAGTATCTCCGGGACAGGGCTTACAAAACTGTTTTTT. Residues: CASSISGTGLTKLFF.

The V call is TRBV12-3 or TRBV12-4, the J call TRBJ1-6; D gene ambiguous. The V and J ends lost 2 bases and 9 bases respectively, with 5 bases between them. The CDR3 contains 12 residues. The CDR3 loop is CASSLPSSPLHF. The CDR3 DNA reads as TGTGCCAGCAGTTTACCTTCTTCACCCCTCCACTTT.

Concerning this clone: Relative to the germline gene, one junction end is altered; a read error may explain this. The chain uses TRBV11-2 and TRBJ1-2; D may be TRBD1 (6 bases). The CDR3 totals 15 residues. Germline V gene sequence: CDR1 SGHAT, CDR2 FQNNGV. CDR3 nucleotide sequence: TGTGCCAGCAGCCTAGAGGGGGGCACGAGGGGTGGCTACACCTTC. Translating gives CASSLEGGTRGGYTF.

The V and J genes are TRBV27 and TRBJ1-5, with D possibly being TRBD1 (5 bases). V lost 8 bases, J lost 1 base, and 9 bases lay in between. Germline loops: CDR1 MNHEY, CDR2 SMNVEV (reference sequence). CDR3 length: 13 amino acids. CDR3 sequence: CASSDRSNQPQHF. Written as DNA, the CDR3 is TGTGCCAGCTCCGACAGAAGCAATCAGCCCCAGCATTTT.

The chain combines TRBV30 with TRBJ1-4, with D perhaps TRBD1 (5 bases). Trimming stripped 0 bases from V and 5 bases from J, with 13 bases between. CDR1 and CDR2 from the germline V gene are GTSNPN and SVGIG (reference sequence). CDR3 size: 15 residues. The CDR3 protein is CAWSVRGLLNEKLFF. The CDR3, as DNA: TGTGCCTGGAGTGTACGGGGACTGCTAAATGAAAAACTGTTTTTT.

The chain is built from TRBV28 and TRBJ1-1; possibly TRBD1 for D (6 bases). V lost 7 bases to trimming and J lost 6 bases, with 15 bases between them. This CDR3 has 13 amino acids. Germline V gives CDR1 MDHEN, CDR2 SYDVKM. CDR3 region: CASTQGYNAEAFF. DNA of the CDR3: TGTGCCAGCACTCAGGGGTATAACGCTGAAGCTTTCTTT. Filled out from reference TRBV28 and TRBJ1-1, the complete variable domain reads DVKVTQSSRYLVKRTGEKVFLECVQDMDHENMFWYRQDPGLGLRLIYFSYDVKMKEKGDIPEGYSVSREKKERFSLILESASTNQTSMYLCASTQGYNAEAFFGQGTRLTVV.

The genes are TRBV4-1 and TRBJ1-4; D call uncertain. The CDR3 runs 15 residues. Germline V gives CDR1 MGHRA, CDR2 YSYEKL. The V end was cut by 3 bases, the J end by 4 bases, with 12 bases between. CDR3 bases: TGCGCCAGCAGCCAGAGAGGGCAGCTTAATGAAAAACTGTTTTTT. Translation: CASSQRGQLNEKLFF.

The chain recombines TRBV4-1 with TRBJ1-1; D is unclear. The V gene's germline CDR1 is MGHRA and CDR2 YSYEKL. V was trimmed by 0 bases and J by 4 bases, leaving 9 bases between them. There are 14 residues in the CDR3. The DNA of the CDR3 is TGCGCCAGCAGCCAAGACAGGACCGCCACTGAAGCTTTCTTT. The encoded protein is CASSQDRTATEAFF.

The chain carries TRBV5-4 and TRBJ1-3; 12 bases are a match to TRBD1. Germline loops: CDR1 SGHNT, CDR2 YYREEE (reference sequence). Unmatched junction bases numbered 3, after V lost 0 bases and J lost 5 bases. The CDR3 is 16 residues long. The CDR3 sequence: CASSLGGQGARNTIYF. CDR3 DNA: TGTGCCAGCAGCTTGGGGGGACAGGGGGCTAGAAACACCATATATTTT.

The chain has TRBV6-5 and TRBJ2-5; D not resolved. The germline V and J ends were trimmed by 0 bases and 5 bases, with 16 bases remaining between them. This CDR3 has 16 amino acids. Germline loops: CDR1 MNHEY, CDR2 SVGAGI. The DNA for the CDR3 is TGTGCCAGCAGTTACTCGCGTGGCTTGGGGTGGGAGACCCAGTACTTC. Translating gives CASSYSRGLGWETQYF.

This chain links TRBV7-6 with TRBJ1-5; D gene unclear. The CDR3 runs to 15 residues. Germline CDR1 and CDR2: SGHVS and FNYEAQ. Trimming took off 2 bases at V and 8 bases at J, with 16 bases between the two ends. As DNA, the CDR3 is TGTGCCAGCAGCTTACTGGTGGGTCCTAGGGAGCCCCAGCATTTT. This translates into CASSLLVGPREPQHF.

The genes are TRBV4-1 and TRBJ2-5, with D perhaps TRBD1 (6 bases). Trimming stripped 1 base from V and 1 base from J, with 13 bases between. This CDR3 region has 16 residues. CDR1 and CDR2 from the germline V gene are MGHRA and YSYEKL. The CDR3 is CASSQVVGHRQETQYF. The CDR3 DNA is TGCGCCAGCAGCCAAGTGGTGGGACACCGCCAAGAGACCCAGTACTTC.

The chain is built from TRBV6-2 or TRBV6-3 and TRBJ2-7; maybe TRBD1 (5 bases). V lost 2 bases, J lost 6 bases, and 20 bases lay in between. There are 16 residues in the CDR3. Germline-derived CDR1 and CDR2 are MNHEY and SVGEGT. The CDR3 sequence: CASSYQYRSGQGEQYV. The CDR3 DNA reads TGTGCCAGCAGTTACCAGTACCGTTCAGGGCAGGGCGAGCAGTACGTC.

The CDR3 coding sequence is TGCGCCAGCACCCCGATGTCTGGGGCCAACGTCCTGACTTTC. This codes for CASTPMSGANVLTF. The chain links TRBV5-1 to TRBJ2-6, with D hard to call. The germline gives CDR1 SGHRS, CDR2 YFSETQ. Between the trimmed V and J ends, which lost 6 bases and 1 base, there was a span of 8 bases. This CDR3 spans 14 amino acids.

The genes are TRBV5-4 and TRBJ2-7; D gene ambiguous. This CDR3 region has 13 residues. Trimming pared 2 bases from V and 1 base from J, leaving 7 bases between. Germline CDR1 reads SGHNT; CDR2 reads YYREEE (reference sequence). The DNA for the CDR3 is TGTGCCAGCAGCTTCAGCGATTCCTACGAGCAGTACGTC. This encodes CASSFSDSYEQYV.

The V gene is TRBV7-8, the J gene TRBJ1-3; 7 nucleotides match TRBD1. V gave up 5 bases and J gave up 3 bases; unmatched junction bases: 4. In germline, CDR1 is SGHVS, CDR2 FQNEAQ. The CDR3 has 14 residues. This chain's CDR3 is CASSQTGFGNTIYF. The CDR3 region has the DNA TGTGCCAGCAGCCAGACAGGGTTTGGAAACACCATATATTTT.

The CDR3: CASSLALNTEAFF. The CDR3 bases are TGTGCCAGCAGCCTGGCCCTGAACACTGAAGCTTTCTTT. This rearrangement joins TRBV9 to TRBJ1-1, with D unclear. The germline V and J ends were trimmed by 4 bases and 0 bases, with 7 bases remaining between them. The germline V gene encodes CDR1 SGDLS and CDR2 YYNGEE. The CDR3 is 13 residues long.

The chain is built from TRBV29-1 and TRBJ1-2; 11 bases agree with TRBD1. This CDR3 is 14 amino acids long. Losses at the gene ends were 7 bases for V and 4 bases for J; bases not matched to a gene: 8. CDR1 and CDR2 (germline): SQVTM, ANQGSEA. The CDR3 reads CSGSAGTGGYGYTF. CDR3 sequence (DNA): TGCAGCGGGTCCGCCGGGACAGGGGGCTATGGCTACACCTTC.

This clone was observed a handful of times. The DNA of the CDR3 is TGTGCCAGCAGCCGGCGACCCAATCAGCCCCAGCATTTT. Amino acid sequence: CASSRRPNQPQHF. The chain recombines TRBV9 with TRBJ1-5; unclear D gene. Looked up from germline, CDR1 is SGDLS and CDR2 is YYNGEE. V was shortened by 4 bases and J by 3 bases, with 8 bases between the two germline ends. CDR3 length equals 13 residues.

The genes are TRBV25-1 and TRBJ1-1, with TRBD1 as a possible D gene (6 bases). The germline CDR1 and CDR2 sequences are MGHDK and SYGVNS. CDR3 length equals 17 residues. The V end was cut by 0 bases, the J end by 5 bases, with 19 bases between. The chain's CDR3 is CASSEYGGSRKGTEAFF. In DNA, the CDR3 is TGTGCCAGCAGTGAATACGGGGGCAGCCGCAAGGGAACTGAAGCTTTCTTT.

The V call is TRBV7-2, the J call TRBJ1-2; D possibly corresponds to TRBD1 (6 bases). CDR3 size: 13 residues. The V end was cut by 5 bases, the J end by 6 bases, with 13 bases between. Looked up from germline, CDR1 is SGHTA and CDR2 is FQGNSA. This CDR3 is CASSPTGLDGYTF. CDR3 bases: TGTGCCAGCAGCCCGACAGGTCTCGATGGCTACACCTTC.